This TCR beta chain was identified in a study of T-cell reconstitution after alpha-beta-depleted transplantation in children. This clonotype showed up just a few times. Antigen: not known. Here the CDR3 omits its conserved ending phenylalanine or tryptophan, so a read error is the likely source. The DNA is omitted, as the CDR3 cannot be located on it reliably, and the CDR3 follows TCRdb's listing. Notes on the study in general: By about two months after transplant, alpha-beta T cells reportedly arose from several hundred graft clones that had expanded. Once a year had passed after transplant, T-cell counts and diversity came mostly from newly produced T cells.

A library of TCRbeta sequences, prepared with unique molecular identifiers, was generated. In TCRdb, the PCR reads were re-called with MiXCR into one record per CDR3 protein. The table shows hundreds of thousands of distinct CDR3 sequences, with 23% occurring only once. CDR1 is SQVTM and CDR2 is ANQGSEA in the germline V gene. The CDR3 is 9 residues long, counting both termini. The receptor's source is a boy in the first two years of life who had a stem cell transplant for acute myeloid leukemia, so the T cells may come from the graft donor. V and J are TRBV29-1 and TRBJ2-7; the DNA was not used to check the table's D call, TRBD2. The input for sequencing was PBMCs, mostly from graft donor cells, taken 360 days after TCRalphabeta/CD19-depleted stem cell transplant. CDR3 amino acids: CSATGQRSA.